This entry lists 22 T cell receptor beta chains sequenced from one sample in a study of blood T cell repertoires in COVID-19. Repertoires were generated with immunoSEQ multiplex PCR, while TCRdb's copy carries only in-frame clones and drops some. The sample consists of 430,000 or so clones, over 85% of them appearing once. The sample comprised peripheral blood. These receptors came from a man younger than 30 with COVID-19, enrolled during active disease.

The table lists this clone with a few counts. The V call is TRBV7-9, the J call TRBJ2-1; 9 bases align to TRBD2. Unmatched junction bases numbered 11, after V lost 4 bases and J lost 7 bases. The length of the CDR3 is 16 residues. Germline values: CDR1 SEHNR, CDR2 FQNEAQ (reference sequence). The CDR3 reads CASSYVPGLAPNEQFF. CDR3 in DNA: TGTGCCAGCAGCTACGTTCCGGGACTAGCCCCGAATGAGCAGTTCTTC.

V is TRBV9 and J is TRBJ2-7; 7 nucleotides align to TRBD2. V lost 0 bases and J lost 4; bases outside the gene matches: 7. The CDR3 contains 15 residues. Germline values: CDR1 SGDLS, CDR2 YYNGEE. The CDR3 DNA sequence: TGTGCCAGCAGCGTAGATGGGGGAGGGAATTACGAGCAGTACTTC. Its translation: CASSVDGGGNYEQYF.

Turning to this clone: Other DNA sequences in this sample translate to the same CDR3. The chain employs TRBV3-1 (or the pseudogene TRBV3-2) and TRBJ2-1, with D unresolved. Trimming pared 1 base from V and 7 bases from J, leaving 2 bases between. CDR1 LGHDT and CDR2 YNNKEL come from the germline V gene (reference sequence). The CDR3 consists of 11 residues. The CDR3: CASSQANEQFF. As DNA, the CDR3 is TGTGCCAGCAGCCAAGCAAATGAGCAGTTCTTC.

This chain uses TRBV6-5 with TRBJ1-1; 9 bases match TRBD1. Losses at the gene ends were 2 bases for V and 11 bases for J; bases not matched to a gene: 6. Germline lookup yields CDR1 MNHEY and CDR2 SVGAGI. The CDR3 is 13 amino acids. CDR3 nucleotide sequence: TGTGCCAGCAGTTACGACAGGGGGGAGAGTGCTTTCTTT. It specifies CASSYDRGESAFF.

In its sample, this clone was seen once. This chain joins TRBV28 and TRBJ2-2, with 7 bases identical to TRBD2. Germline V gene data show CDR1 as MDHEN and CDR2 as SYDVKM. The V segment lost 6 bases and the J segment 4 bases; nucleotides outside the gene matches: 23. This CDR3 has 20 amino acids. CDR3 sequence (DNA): TGTGCCAGCAGCGATGTGTTCGGCGGGAGAGGAGTAGTAATCACCGGGGAGCTGTTTTTT. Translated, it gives CASSDVFGGRGVVITGELFF.

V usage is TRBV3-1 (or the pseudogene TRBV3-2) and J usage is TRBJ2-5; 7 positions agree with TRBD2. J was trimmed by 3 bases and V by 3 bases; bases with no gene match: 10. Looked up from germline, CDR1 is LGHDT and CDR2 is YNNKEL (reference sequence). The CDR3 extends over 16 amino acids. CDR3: CASSQPPGGTKETQYF. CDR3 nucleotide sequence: TGTGCCAGCAGCCAGCCGCCGGGAGGAACAAAAGAGACCCAGTACTTC.

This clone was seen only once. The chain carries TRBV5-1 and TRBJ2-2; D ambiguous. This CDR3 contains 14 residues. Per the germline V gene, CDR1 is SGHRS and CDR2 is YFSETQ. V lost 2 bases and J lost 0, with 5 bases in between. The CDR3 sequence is CASSLESNTGELFF. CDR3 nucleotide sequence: TGCGCCAGCAGCTTAGAGTCGAACACCGGGGAGCTGTTTTTT.

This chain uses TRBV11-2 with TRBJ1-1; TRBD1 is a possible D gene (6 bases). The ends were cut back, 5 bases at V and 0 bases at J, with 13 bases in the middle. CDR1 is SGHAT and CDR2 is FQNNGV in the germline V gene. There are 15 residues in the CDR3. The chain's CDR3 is CASSAQTGLNTEAFF. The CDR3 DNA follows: TGTGCCAGCAGCGCCCAGACAGGCTTGAACACTGAAGCTTTCTTT.

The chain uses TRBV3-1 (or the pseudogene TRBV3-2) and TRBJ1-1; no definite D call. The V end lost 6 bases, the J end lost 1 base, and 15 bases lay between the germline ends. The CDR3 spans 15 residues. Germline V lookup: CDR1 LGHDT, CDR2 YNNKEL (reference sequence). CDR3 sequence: CASSPRRVSNTEAFF. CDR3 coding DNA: TGTGCCAGCAGTCCCCGGAGGGTATCGAACACTGAAGCTTTCTTT.

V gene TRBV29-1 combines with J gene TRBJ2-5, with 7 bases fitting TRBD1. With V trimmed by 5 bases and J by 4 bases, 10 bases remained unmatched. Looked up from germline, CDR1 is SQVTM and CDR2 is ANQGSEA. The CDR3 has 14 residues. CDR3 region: CSVCETGMGETQYF. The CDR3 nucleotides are TGCAGCGTTTGTGAGACAGGGATGGGAGAGACCCAGTACTTC.

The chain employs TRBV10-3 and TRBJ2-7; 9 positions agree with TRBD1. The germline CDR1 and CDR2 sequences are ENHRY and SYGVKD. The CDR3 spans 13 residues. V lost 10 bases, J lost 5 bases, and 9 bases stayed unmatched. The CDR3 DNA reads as TGTGCCACCTATGGGACAGGGAAGAACGAGCAGTACTTC. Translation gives CATYGTGKNEQYF.

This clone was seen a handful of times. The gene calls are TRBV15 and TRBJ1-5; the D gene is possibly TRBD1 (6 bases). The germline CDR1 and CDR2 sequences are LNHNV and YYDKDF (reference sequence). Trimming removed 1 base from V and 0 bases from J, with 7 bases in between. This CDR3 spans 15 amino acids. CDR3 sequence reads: CATSRAQGSNQPQHF. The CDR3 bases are TGTGCCACCAGCAGAGCACAGGGTAGCAATCAGCCCCAGCATTTT.

CDR3 sequence: CASSPLVSTDTQYF. The CDR3 coding sequence is TGTGCCAGCAGCCCACTGGTCAGCACAGATACGCAGTATTTT. This rearrangement joins TRBV5-5 to TRBJ2-3; D is uncertain. The CDR3 contains 14 residues. The germline gives CDR1 SGHKS, CDR2 YYEKEE (reference sequence). V was shortened by 4 bases and J by 0 bases, with 9 bases between the two germline ends. Variable domain in full (rest from reference TRBV5-5 and TRBJ2-3): DAGVTQSPTHLIKTRGQQVTLRCSPISGHKSVSWYQQVLGQGPQFIFQYYEKEERGRGNFPDRFSARQFPNYSSELNVNALLLGDSALYLCASSPLVSTDTQYFGPGTRLTVL.

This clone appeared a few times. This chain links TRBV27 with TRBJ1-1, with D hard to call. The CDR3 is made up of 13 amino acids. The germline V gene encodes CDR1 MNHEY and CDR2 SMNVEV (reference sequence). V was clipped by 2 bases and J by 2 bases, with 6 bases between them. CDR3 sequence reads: CASSLSRNTEAFF. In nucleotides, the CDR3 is TGTGCCAGCAGTTTAAGCCGTAACACTGAAGCTTTCTTT.

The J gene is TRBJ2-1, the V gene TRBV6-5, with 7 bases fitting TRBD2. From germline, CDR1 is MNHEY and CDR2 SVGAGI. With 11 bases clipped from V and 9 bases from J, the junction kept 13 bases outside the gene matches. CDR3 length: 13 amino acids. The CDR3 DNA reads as TGTGCCTCCAGCAGAATAGCGGGTACTGAGCAGTTCTTC. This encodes CASSRIAGTEQFF.

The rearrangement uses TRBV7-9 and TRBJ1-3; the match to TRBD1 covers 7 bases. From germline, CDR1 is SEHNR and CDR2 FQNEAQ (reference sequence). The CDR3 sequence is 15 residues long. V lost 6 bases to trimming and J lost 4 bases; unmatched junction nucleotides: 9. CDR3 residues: CASRPSGTAGNTIYF. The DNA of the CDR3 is TGTGCCAGCAGACCCTCCGGGACAGCCGGAAACACCATATATTTT.

In DNA form, the CDR3 reads TGTGCCAGCAGTGTCGTACCCCGGACTAGCGGCAGCTCCTACGAGCAGTACTTC. Translation gives CASSVVPRTSGSSYEQYF. This rearrangement joins TRBV6-2 or TRBV6-3 to TRBJ2-7, with 10 bases that match TRBD2. Trimming removed 5 bases from V and 0 bases from J; junction bases left unmatched: 13. There are 18 residues in the CDR3. CDR1 and CDR2 (germline): MNHEY, SVGEGT.

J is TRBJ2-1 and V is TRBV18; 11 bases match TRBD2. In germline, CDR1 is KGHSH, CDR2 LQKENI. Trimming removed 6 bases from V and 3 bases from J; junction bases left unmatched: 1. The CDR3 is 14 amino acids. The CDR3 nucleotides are TGTGCCAGCTCGGGACTAGCGGTCTACAATGAGCAGTTCTTC. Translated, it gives CASSGLAVYNEQFF. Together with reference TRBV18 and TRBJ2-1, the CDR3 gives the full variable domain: NAGVMQNPRHLVRRRGQEARLRCSPMKGHSHVYWYRQLPEEGLKFMVYLQKENIIDESGMPKERFSAEFPKEGPSILRIQQVVRGDSAAYFCASSGLAVYNEQFFGPGTRLTVL.

The CDR3 region has the DNA TGTGCCAGCAGCCAAGGGCTAGCGGGGGCCTTCTCCTACGAGCAGTACTTC. Protein product: CASSQGLAGAFSYEQYF. The V and J genes are TRBV4-2 and TRBJ2-7, with 10 bases that match TRBD2. Per the germline V gene, CDR1 is LGHNA and CDR2 is YNFKEQ. The CDR3 sequence is 17 residues long. J lost 0 bases, V lost 1 base, and 6 bases had no gene match.

The CDR3 here is CASSLGAGIHEQYF. The CDR3, as DNA: TGTGCCAGCAGCTTAGGAGCAGGGATCCACGAGCAGTACTTC. The gene calls are TRBV13 and TRBJ2-7, with a possible D match to TRBD1 (5 bases). Deletions cut 0 bases from V and 5 bases from J, with 11 bases between. Germline V CDR1 and CDR2: PRHDT, FYEKMQ (reference sequence). The CDR3 is 14 residues long.

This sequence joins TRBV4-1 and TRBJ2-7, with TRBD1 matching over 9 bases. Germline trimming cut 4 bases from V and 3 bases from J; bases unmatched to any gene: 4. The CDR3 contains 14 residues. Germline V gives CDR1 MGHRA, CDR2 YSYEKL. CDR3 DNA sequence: TGCGCCAGCAGCCTTGGGACAGGGAACTACGAGCAGTACTTC. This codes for CASSLGTGNYEQYF.

The CDR3: CASSPGQGRGYTF. CDR3 DNA: TGTGCCAGCAGCCCGGGACAGGGCCGCGGCTACACCTTC. V is TRBV3-1 (or the pseudogene TRBV3-2) and J is TRBJ1-2; TRBD1 agrees at 9 bases. The germline V gene encodes CDR1 LGHDT and CDR2 YNNKEL (reference sequence). The CDR3 has 13 residues. The junction had 5 bases not matched to a gene; V was cut back by 4 bases and J by 8 bases.